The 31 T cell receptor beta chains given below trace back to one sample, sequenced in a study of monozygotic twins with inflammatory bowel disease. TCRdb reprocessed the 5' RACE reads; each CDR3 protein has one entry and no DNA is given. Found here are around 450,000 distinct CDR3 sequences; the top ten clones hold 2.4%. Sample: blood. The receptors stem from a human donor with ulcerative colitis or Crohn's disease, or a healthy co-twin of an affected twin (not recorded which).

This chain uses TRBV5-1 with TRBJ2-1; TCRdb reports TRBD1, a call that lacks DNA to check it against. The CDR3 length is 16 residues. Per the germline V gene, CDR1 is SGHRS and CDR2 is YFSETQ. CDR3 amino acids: CASSLTVGATANEQFF. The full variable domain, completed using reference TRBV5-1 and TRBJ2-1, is KAGVTQTPRYLIKTRGQQVTLSCSPISGHRSVSWYQQTPGQGLQFLFEYFSETQRNKGNFPGRFSGRQFSNSRSEMNVSTLELGDSALYLCASSLTVGATANEQFFGPGTRLTVL.

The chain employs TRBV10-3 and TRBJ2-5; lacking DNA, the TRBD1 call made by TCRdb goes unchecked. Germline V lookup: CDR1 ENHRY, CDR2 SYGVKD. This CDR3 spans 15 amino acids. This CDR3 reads CAIRAGTGGVETQYF.

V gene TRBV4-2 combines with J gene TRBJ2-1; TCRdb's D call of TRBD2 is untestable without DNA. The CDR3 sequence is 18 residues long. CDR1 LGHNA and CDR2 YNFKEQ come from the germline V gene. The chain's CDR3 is CASSQEAPLAGAINEQFF.

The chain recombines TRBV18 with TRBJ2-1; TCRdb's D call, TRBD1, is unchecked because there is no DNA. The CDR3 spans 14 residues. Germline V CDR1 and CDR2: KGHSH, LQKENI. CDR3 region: CASSPPGQRNEQFF. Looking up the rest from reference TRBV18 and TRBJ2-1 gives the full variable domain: NAGVMQNPRHLVRRRGQEARLRCSPMKGHSHVYWYRQLPEEGLKFMVYLQKENIIDESGMPKERFSAEFPKEGPSILRIQQVVRGDSAAYFCASSPPGQRNEQFFGPGTRLTVL.

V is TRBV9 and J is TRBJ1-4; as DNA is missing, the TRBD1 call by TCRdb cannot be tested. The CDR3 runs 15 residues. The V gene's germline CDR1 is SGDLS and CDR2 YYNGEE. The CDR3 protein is CASSPHGGVGEKLFF.

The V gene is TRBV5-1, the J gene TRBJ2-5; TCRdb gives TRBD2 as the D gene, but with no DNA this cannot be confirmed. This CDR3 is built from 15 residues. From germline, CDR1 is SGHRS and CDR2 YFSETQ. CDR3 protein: CASSLAGGIEETQYF.

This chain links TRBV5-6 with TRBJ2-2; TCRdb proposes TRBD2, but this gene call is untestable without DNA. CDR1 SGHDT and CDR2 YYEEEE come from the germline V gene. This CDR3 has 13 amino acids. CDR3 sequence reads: CASSHTRAGELFF.

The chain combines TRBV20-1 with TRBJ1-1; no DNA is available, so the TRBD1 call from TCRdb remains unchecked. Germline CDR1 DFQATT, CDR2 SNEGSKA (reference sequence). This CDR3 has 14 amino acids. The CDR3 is CSATRDSMNTEAFF.

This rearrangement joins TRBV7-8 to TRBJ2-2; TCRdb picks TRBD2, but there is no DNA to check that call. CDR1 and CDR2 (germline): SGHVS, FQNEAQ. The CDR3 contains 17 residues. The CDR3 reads CASSPEDGLANTGELFF.

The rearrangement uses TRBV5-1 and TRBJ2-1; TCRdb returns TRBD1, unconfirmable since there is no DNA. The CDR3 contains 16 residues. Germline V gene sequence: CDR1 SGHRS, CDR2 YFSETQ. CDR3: CASSLRTAGLHNEQFF.

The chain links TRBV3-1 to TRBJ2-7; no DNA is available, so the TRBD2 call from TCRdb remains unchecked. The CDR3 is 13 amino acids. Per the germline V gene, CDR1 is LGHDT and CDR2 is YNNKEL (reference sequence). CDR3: CASSGLDYYEQYF.

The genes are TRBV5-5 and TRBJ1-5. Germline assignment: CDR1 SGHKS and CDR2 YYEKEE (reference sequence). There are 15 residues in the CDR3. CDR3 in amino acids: CTSSWGWGSDQPQHF.

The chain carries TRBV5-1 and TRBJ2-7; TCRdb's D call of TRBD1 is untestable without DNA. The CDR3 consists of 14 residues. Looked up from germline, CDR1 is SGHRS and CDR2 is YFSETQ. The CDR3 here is CASSSGQLFYEQYF.

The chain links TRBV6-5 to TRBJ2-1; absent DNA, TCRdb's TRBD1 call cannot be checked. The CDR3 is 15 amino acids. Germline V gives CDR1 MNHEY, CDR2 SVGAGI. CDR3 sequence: CASSYSYTPGHEQFF.

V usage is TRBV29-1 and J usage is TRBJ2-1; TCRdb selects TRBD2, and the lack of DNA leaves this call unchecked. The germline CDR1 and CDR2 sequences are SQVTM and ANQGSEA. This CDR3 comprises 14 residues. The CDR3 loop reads CSVREAGGRNEQFF.

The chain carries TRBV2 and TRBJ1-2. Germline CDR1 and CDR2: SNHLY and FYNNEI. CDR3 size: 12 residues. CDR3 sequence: CASRRDPYGYTF.

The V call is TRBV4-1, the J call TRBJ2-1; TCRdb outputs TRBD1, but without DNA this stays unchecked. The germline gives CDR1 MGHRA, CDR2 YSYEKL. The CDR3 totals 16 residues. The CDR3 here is CASSQENRGVGNEQFF.

The CDR3 spells CASSYGTSVDTQYF. The V call is TRBV18, the J call TRBJ2-3; the TCRdb D gene call, TRBD1, has no DNA to confirm it. Germline values: CDR1 KGHSH, CDR2 LQKENI. The CDR3 consists of 14 residues.

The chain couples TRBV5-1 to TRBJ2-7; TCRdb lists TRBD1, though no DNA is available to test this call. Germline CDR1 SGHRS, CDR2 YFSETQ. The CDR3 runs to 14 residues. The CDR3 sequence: CASSFGQGTYEQYF.

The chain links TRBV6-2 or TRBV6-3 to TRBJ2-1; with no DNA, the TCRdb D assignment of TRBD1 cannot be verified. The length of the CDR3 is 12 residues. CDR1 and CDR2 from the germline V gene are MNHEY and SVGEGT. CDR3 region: CASVSPGSEQFF.

The chain's CDR3 is CSAASGTPYEQYF. The J gene is TRBJ2-7, the V gene TRBV20-1; TCRdb returns TRBD1, unconfirmable since there is no DNA. This CDR3 has 13 residues. Germline CDR1 DFQATT, CDR2 SNEGSKA (reference sequence).

This CDR3 is CASSLGTIGELFF. This chain links TRBV5-1 with TRBJ2-2; the D call of TRBD1 rests on TCRdb alone, since no DNA is present to check it. Germline V gene data show CDR1 as SGHRS and CDR2 as YFSETQ. This CDR3 comprises 13 residues. Full variable domain (outside the CDR3, taken from reference TRBV5-1 and TRBJ2-2): KAGVTQTPRYLIKTRGQQVTLSCSPISGHRSVSWYQQTPGQGLQFLFEYFSETQRNKGNFPGRFSGRQFSNSRSEMNVSTLELGDSALYLCASSLGTIGELFFGEGSRLTVL.

This CDR3 reads CASSLVRDTQYF. The chain carries TRBV7-2 and TRBJ2-3. This CDR3 contains 12 residues. Per germline, CDR1 SGHTA and CDR2 FQGNSA.

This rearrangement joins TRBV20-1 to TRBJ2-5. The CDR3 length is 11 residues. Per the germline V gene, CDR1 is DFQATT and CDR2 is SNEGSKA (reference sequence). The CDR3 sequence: CSASPEETQYF.

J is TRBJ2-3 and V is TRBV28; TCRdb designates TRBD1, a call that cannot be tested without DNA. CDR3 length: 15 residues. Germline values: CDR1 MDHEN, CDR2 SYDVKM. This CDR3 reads CASSSPGQDTDTQYF.

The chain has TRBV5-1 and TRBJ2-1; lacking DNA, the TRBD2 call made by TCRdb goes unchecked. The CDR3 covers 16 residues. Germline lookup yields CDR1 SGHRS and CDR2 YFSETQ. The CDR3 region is CASSLATAGGPHEQFF.

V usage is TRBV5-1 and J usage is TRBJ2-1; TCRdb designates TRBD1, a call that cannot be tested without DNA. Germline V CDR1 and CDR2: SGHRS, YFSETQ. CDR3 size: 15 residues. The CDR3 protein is CASSLEGTGYNEQFF.

Here the CDR3 reads CASSPPGLASGPQYF. The genes are TRBV12-3 or TRBV12-4 and TRBJ2-5; checking the TCRdb D call of TRBD2 is not possible without DNA. There are 15 residues in the CDR3.

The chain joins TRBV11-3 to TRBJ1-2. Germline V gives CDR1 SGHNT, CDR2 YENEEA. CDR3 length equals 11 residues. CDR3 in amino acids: CASITVNGYTF.

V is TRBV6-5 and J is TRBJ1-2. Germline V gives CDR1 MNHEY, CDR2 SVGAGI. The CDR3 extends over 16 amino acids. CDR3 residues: CSSSFSATSRRDGYTF.

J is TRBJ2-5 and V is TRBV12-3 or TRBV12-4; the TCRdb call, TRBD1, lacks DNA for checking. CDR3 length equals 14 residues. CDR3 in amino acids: CASSFQGIGETQYF.